A single sample is the source of the 15 T cell receptor beta chains below, sequenced in a study of CD8 T cells in Susac syndrome. The RNA input was roughly 0.45 to 1 ug, and it was reverse transcribed with random hexamers. A single record per CDR3 protein comes from TCRdb applying MiXCR to the immunoSEQ multiplex PCR reads. Of approximately 210,000 distinct CDR3 sequences in the sample, 94% were seen once. The sequenced material came from CD4+ T cells from PBMCs. Receptors originate from a human donor with Susac syndrome.

The V and J genes are TRBV12-3 or TRBV12-4 and TRBJ1-3; 7 bases map to TRBD1. The CDR3 runs 15 residues. V shed 6 bases, J shed 2 bases, and the junction held 7 bases outside the gene matches. The CDR3 DNA is TGTGCCAGCAGAACAGGGGTCCTAACTGGAAACACCATATATTTT. Translation: CASRTGVLTGNTIYF.

The chain employs TRBV30 and TRBJ1-5; 7 nucleotides align to TRBD1. Looked up from germline, CDR1 is GTSNPN and CDR2 is SVGIG (reference sequence). The CDR3 is made up of 12 amino acids. This CDR3 is CAAGQSSRPQHF. The CDR3 DNA follows: TGTGCTGCGGGACAGAGTTCCCGGCCCCAGCATTTT.

CDR3 in amino acids: CATSRDRVDEKLFF. The CDR3 DNA sequence: TGTGCCACCAGCAGAGACAGGGTAGATGAAAAACTGTTTTTT. This sequence joins TRBV15 and TRBJ1-4; a possible D gene is TRBD1 (5 bases). V dropped 0 bases and J dropped 6 bases, with 8 bases sitting between them. Germline V lookup: CDR1 LNHNV, CDR2 YYDKDF (reference sequence). The CDR3 runs to 14 residues.

The V and J genes are TRBV5-1 and TRBJ2-1; 8 bases align to TRBD1. CDR3 length: 16 residues. V lost 4 bases and J lost 1; bases outside the gene matches: 7. CDR1 is SGHRS, CDR2 YFSETQ, per germline. The CDR3 reads CASSPDRDASYNEQFF. The CDR3 DNA follows: TGCGCCAGCAGCCCGGACAGGGACGCTTCCTACAATGAGCAGTTCTTC.

V gene TRBV29-1 combines with J gene TRBJ2-1; tentatively, D is TRBD2 (6 bases). This CDR3 contains 14 residues. Germline V gene data show CDR1 as SQVTM and CDR2 as ANQGSEA. V was trimmed by 2 bases and J by 3 bases, leaving 11 bases between them. CDR3 in DNA: TGCAGCGTTGAACCGGGGGTTGTCTACAATGAGCAGTTCTTC. It translates to CSVEPGVVYNEQFF.

The chain combines TRBV20-1 with TRBJ2-1, with 11 bases matching TRBD1. Trimming took 0 bases from V and 6 from J; bases not matched to a gene: 4. This CDR3 contains 15 residues. Looked up from germline, CDR1 is DFQATT and CDR2 is SNEGSKA (reference sequence). The DNA of the CDR3 is TGCAGTGCTAGAGACTCCGGGACAGGGGGCAATGAGCAGTTCTTC. It codes for CSARDSGTGGNEQFF.

The chain employs TRBV6-1 and TRBJ2-7; D remains unclear. The V and J ends lost 9 bases and 2 bases respectively, with 23 bases between them. The CDR3 extends over 16 amino acids. Germline assignment: CDR1 MNHNS and CDR2 SASEGT. The CDR3 DNA is TGTGCCAGTACGCCCACAGATTACGACTTTACCTACGAGCAGTACTTC. This encodes CASTPTDYDFTYEQYF.

The V gene is TRBV4-3, the J gene TRBJ1-1; D is unresolved. Trimming removed 1 base from V and 5 bases from J, with 20 bases in between. CDR1 is LGHNA, CDR2 YSLEER, per germline. This CDR3 has 17 residues. The CDR3 is CASSQGSGVGSGTEAFF. The DNA for the CDR3 is TGCGCCAGCAGCCAAGGTTCCGGGGTGGGGTCCGGGACTGAAGCTTTCTTT.

CDR3 in amino acids: CAWTQGFNSPLHF. The CDR3 coding sequence is TGTGCCTGGACGCAGGGGTTCAATTCACCCCTCCACTTT. The chain has TRBV30 and TRBJ1-6; D might be TRBD1 (6 bases). Trimming left V 4 bases short and J 7 bases short, with 11 bases between. This CDR3 region has 13 residues. Germline CDR1 and CDR2: GTSNPN and SVGIG (reference sequence).

V and J are TRBV29-1 and TRBJ1-4; D uncertain. V lost 6 bases and J 7 bases, leaving 18 bases between the germline ends. Germline V gene data show CDR1 as SQVTM and CDR2 as ANQGSEA. CDR3 length equals 14 residues. This CDR3 is CSVDDPEGGEKLFF. For the CDR3, the DNA is TGCAGCGTGGATGATCCCGAGGGAGGTGAAAAACTGTTTTTT.

J is TRBJ2-5 and V is TRBV20-1, with D uncertain. Germline-derived CDR1 and CDR2 are DFQATT and SNEGSKA (reference sequence). The CDR3 covers 13 residues. The germline V and J ends were trimmed by 4 bases and 7 bases, with 16 bases remaining between them. CDR3 in amino acids: CSAIHGPKRTQYF. DNA of the CDR3: TGCAGTGCTATCCACGGGCCTAAGCGGACCCAGTACTTC.

The V call is TRBV29-1, the J call TRBJ1-1; D is perhaps TRBD1 (5 bases). Trimming took 5 bases from V and 0 from J, leaving 10 bases between them. The germline gives CDR1 SQVTM, CDR2 ANQGSEA. The CDR3 has 13 amino acids. The CDR3 sequence: CSVYRFMNTEAFF. The CDR3 nucleotides read TGCAGCGTTTACAGGTTCATGAACACTGAAGCTTTCTTT.

J is TRBJ2-3 and V is TRBV7-2; the D is unclear. V gave up 0 bases and J gave up 4 bases, with 5 bases separating them. Germline CDR1 and CDR2: SGHTA and FQGNSA. The CDR3 consists of 13 residues. In DNA form, the CDR3 reads TGTGCCAGCAGCTTAGCTGGCCCAGATACGCAGTATTTT. It codes for CASSLAGPDTQYF. The complete variable domain, with remaining parts taken from reference TRBV7-2 and TRBJ2-3, reads GAGVSQSPSNKVTEKGKDVELRCDPISGHTALYWYRQSLGQGLEFLIYFQGNSAPDKSGLPSDRFSAERTGGSVSTLTIQRTQQEDSAVYLCASSLAGPDTQYFGPGTRLTVL.

The rearrangement uses TRBV20-1 and TRBJ1-6; tentative D call: TRBD1 (6 bases). The germline V gene has CDR1 DFQATT and CDR2 SNEGSKA (reference sequence). V gave up 6 bases and J gave up 9 bases, with 15 bases separating them. CDR3 length equals 13 residues. The CDR3 DNA reads as TGCAGTGCCAGACAGGATGGTTCTTCACCCCTCCACTTT. Translation gives CSARQDGSSPLHF.

The chain couples TRBV10-3 to TRBJ1-5; D uncertain. The germline V and J ends were trimmed by 0 bases and 6 bases, with 3 bases remaining between them. The germline gives CDR1 ENHRY, CDR2 SYGVKD. There are 12 residues in the CDR3. Written as DNA, the CDR3 is TGTGCCATCAGTGAGTCCGCTCAGCCCCAGCATTTT. It translates to CAISESAQPQHF.